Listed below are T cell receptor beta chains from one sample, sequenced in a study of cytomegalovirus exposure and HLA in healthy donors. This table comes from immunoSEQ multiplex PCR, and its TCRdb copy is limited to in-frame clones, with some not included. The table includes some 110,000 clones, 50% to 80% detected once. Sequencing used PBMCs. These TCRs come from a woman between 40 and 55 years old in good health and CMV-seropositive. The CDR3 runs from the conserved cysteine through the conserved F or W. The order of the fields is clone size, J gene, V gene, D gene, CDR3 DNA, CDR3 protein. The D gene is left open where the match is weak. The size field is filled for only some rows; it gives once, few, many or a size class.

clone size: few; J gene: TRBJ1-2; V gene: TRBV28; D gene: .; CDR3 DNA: TGTGCCAGCAGTTTAAAGAGAGCTAACTATGGCTACACCTTC; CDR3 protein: CASSLKRANYGYTF
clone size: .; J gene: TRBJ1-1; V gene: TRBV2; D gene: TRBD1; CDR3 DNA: TGTGCCAGCACCCGACAGGGTGATTCTCAGAACACTGAAGCTTTCTTT; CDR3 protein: CASTRQGDSQNTEAFF
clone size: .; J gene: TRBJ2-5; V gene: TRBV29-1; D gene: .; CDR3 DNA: TGCAGCGCAGAAACAGGGTTGAGACAAGAGACCCAGTACTTC; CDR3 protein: CSAETGLRQETQYF
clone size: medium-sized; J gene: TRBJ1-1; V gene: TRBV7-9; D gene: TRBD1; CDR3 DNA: TGTGCCAGCAGCGGGACAGCCTCCACTGAAGCTTTCTTT; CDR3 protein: CASSGTASTEAFF
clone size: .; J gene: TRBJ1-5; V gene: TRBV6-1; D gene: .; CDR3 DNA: TGTGCCAGCAGTGACGGTACCCGCAATCAGCCCCAGCATTTT; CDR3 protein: CASSDGTRNQPQHF
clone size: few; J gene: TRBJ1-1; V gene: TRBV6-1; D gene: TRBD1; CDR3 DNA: TGTGCCAGCAGTGAATACGGACAGGGGTCCACTGAAGCTTTCTTT; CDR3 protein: CASSEYGQGSTEAFF
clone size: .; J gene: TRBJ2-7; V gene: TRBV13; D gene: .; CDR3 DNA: TGTGCCAGCAGCCCCGGCGGGGCAGGGCTCTCCTACGAGCAGTACTTC; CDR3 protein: CASSPGGAGLSYEQYF
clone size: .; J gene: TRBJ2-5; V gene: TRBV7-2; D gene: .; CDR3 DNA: TGTGCCAGCAGCCCGGACTGGGCTAGGAGGGAGACCCAGTACTTC; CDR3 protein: CASSPDWARRETQYF
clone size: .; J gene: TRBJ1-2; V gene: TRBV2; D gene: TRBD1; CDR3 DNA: TGTGCCAGCAGGGGGACAGGGATAGAGGGCTACACCTTC; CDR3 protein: CASRGTGIEGYTF
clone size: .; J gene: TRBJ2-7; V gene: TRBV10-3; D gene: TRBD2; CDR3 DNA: TGTGCCATCAGTGAGGAGGTAGCGGGAGGGCGGGGGGAGCAGTACTTC; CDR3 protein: CAISEEVAGGRGEQYF
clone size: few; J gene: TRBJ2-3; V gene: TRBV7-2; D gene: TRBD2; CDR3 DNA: TGTGCCAGCAGCTTAGCGACTAGCGGGAGAGATACGCAGTATTTT; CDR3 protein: CASSLATSGRDTQYF
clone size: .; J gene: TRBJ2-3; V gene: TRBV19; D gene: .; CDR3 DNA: TGTGCCAGTAGCTTCCACAGGACAGACACGCAGTATTTT; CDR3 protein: CASSFHRTDTQYF
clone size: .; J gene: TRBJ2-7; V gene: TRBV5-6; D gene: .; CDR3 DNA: TGTGCCAGCAGCCCGAGGACACCCTACGAGCAGTACTTC; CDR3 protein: CASSPRTPYEQYF
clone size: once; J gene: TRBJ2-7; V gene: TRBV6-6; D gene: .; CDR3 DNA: TGTGCCAGCAGTCCTCATTCTAATCCCGTCTCCTACGAGCAGTACTTC; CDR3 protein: CASSPHSNPVSYEQYF
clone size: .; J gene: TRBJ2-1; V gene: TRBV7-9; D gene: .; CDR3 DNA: TGTGCCAGCAGCTTTGAGAGTGATGAGCAGTTCTTC; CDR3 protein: CASSFESDEQFF
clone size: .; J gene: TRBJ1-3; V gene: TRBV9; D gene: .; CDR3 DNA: TGTGCCAGCAGCGTAGCAGGGGACGGAAACACCATATATTTT; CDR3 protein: CASSVAGDGNTIYF
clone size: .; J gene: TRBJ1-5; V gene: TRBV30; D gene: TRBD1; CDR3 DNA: TGTGCCTGGAGTGTAGGACGACAGGGGCGACAGCCCCAGCATTTT; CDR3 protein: CAWSVGRQGRQPQHF
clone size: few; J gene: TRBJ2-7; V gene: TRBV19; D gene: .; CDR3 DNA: TGTGCCAGTAGCCCGGCGGCGGGGCCCATCGGCGAGCAGTACTTC; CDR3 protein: CASSPAAGPIGEQYF
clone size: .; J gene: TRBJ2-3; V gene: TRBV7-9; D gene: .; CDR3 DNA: TGTGCCAGCAGCCAATCGACAGGAGAAGATACGCAGTATTTT; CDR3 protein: CASSQSTGEDTQYF
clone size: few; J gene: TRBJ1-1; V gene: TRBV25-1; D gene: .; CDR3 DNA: TGTGCCAGCAGTCGGGGTATGAACACTGAAGCTTTCTTT; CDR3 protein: CASSRGMNTEAFF
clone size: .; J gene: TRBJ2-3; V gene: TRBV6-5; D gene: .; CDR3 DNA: TGTGCCAGCAGTTCCCTCGGCGGGGGCACAGATACGCAGTATTTT; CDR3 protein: CASSSLGGGTDTQYF
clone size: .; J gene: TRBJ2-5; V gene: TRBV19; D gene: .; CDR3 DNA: TGTGCCAGTAGCCGCAGGATAGATTGGAAGGAGACCCAGTACTTC; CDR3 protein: CASSRRIDWKETQYF
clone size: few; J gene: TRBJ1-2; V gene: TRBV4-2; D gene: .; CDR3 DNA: TGTGCCAGCAGCCAAGACCGACCCGGGACGGCGGGGGGCTACACCTTC; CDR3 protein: CASSQDRPGTAGGYTF
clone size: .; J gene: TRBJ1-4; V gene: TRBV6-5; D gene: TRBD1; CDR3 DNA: TGTGCCAGCAGTCCCAAGACAGGGGAGGGTGAAAAACTGTTTTTT; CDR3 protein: CASSPKTGEGEKLFF
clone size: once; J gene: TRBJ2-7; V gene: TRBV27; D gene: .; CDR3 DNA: TGTGCCAGCAGCCCGCTAAGAGGCGGGGTTGGCGAGCAGTACTTC; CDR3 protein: CASSPLRGGVGEQYF
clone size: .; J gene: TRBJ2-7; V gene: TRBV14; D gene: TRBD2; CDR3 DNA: TGTGCCAGCAGCCCGGGGACTAGCGGGTGGGTCTCCTACGAGCAGTACTTC; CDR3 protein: CASSPGTSGWVSYEQYF
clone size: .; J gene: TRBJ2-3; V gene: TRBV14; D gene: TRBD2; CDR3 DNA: TGTGCCAGCAGCCATGAGCTAGCGGCTAGCACAGATACGCAGTATTTT; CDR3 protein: CASSHELAASTDTQYF
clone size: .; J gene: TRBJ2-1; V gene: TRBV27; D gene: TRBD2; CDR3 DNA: TGTGCCAGCAAAGAGACTAGCGGGTGGACCTACAATGAGCAGTTCTTC; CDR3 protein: CASKETSGWTYNEQFF
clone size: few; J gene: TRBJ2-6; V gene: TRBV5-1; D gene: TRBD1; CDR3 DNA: TGCGCCAGCAGCGGCGGACAGGGGACCTCTGGGGCCAACGTCCTGACTTTC; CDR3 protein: CASSGGQGTSGANVLTF
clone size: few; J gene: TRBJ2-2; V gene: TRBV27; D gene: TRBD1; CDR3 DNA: TGTGCCAGCAGCTTCTTAGGGACAGAGAACACCGGGGAGCTGTTTTTT; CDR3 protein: CASSFLGTENTGELFF
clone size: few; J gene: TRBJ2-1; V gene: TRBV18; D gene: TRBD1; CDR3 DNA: TGTGCCAGCTCACCGGACAGGGTCGGTGAGCAGTTCTTC; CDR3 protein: CASSPDRVGEQFF
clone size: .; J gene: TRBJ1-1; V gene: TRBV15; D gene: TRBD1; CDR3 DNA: TGTGCCACCAGCAGTACACAGGGGGCGCTTGGCACTGAAGCTTTCTTT; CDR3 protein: CATSSTQGALGTEAFF
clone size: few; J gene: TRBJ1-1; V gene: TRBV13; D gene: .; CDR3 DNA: TGTGCCAGCCCCGGGGTGGGCACTGAAGCTTTCTTT; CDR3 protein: CASPGVGTEAFF
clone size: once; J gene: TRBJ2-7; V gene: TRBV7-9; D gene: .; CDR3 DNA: TGTGCCAGCAGCTTAAGGGGGGGGTCAACCTACGAGCAGTACTTC; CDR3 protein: CASSLRGGSTYEQYF
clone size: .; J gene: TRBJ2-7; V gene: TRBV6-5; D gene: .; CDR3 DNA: TGTGCCAGCAGTGCTCTCTATGAAAGGCAGTACTTC; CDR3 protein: CASSALYERQYF
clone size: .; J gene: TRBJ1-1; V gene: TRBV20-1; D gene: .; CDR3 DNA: TGCAGTGTGCCCCGGGGCACTGAAGCTTTCTTT; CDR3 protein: CSVPRGTEAFF
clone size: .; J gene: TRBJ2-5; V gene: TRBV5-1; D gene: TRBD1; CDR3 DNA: TGCGCCAGCAGCGCATACAGGGGGCATTCCAAGGGAGAGACCCAGTACTTC; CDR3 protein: CASSAYRGHSKGETQYF